Listed below are T cell receptor beta chains from one sample, sequenced in a study of cytomegalovirus exposure and HLA in healthy donors. Assay: immunoSEQ multiplex PCR; the TCRdb copy retains only in-frame clones and omits some. The listing records under 150,000 clones. Sequencing was carried out using PBMCs. The receptors derive from a woman between 35 and 50 years old in good health and CMV-seronegative. The CDR3 runs from the conserved cysteine through the conserved F or W. Fields, in order: CDR3 length, V gene, D gene, J gene, CDR3 protein, CDR3 DNA. D genes are given only for firm matches.

14	TRBV7-2	TRBD1	TRBJ2-2	CASRPDRSTGELFF	TGTGCCAGCAGACCGGACAGGAGCACCGGGGAGCTGTTTTTT
16	TRBV5-4	TRBD2	TRBJ2-3	CASSVRLAGGLDTQYF	TGTGCCAGCAGCGTAAGACTAGCGGGGGGGCTAGATACGCAGTATTTT
14	TRBV7-9	TRBD1	TRBJ1-1	CASSSDRGTAEAFF	TGTGCCAGCAGCTCGGACAGGGGGACCGCTGAAGCTTTCTTT
16	TRBV9	NA	TRBJ1-3	CASSVQGGDSGNTIYF	TGTGCCAGCAGCGTACAGGGTGGGGATAGCGGAAACACCATATATTTT
17	TRBV7-8	TRBD1	TRBJ1-6	CASSLAGDRGHNSPLHF	TGTGCCAGCAGCTTAGCGGGGGACAGGGGGCATAATTCACCCCTCCACTTT
13	TRBV6-6	NA	TRBJ1-1	CASSIFGGTEAFF	TGTGCCAGCAGCATATTCGGGGGGACTGAAGCTTTCTTT
15	TRBV9	TRBD2	TRBJ2-1	CASSVDSGGYNEQFF	TGTGCCAGCAGCGTCGATAGCGGGGGCTACAATGAGCAGTTCTTC
14	TRBV7-2	NA	TRBJ1-2	CASSLRDSINGYTF	TGTGCCAGCAGCTTGCGGGATTCTATCAATGGCTACACCTTC
12	TRBV6-5	NA	TRBJ2-1	CASSYTGDEQFF	TGTGCCAGCAGTTACACCGGGGATGAGCAGTTCTTC
14	TRBV10-3	NA	TRBJ1-2	CAISVQGTNYGYTF	TGTGCCATCAGTGTACAGGGAACTAACTATGGCTACACCTTC
12	TRBV25-1	TRBD1	TRBJ2-3	CATQGDTDTQYF	TGTGCCACTCAGGGGGACACAGATACGCAGTATTTT
13	TRBV18	TRBD1	TRBJ2-5	CASSRGQGETQYF	TGTGCCAGCTCAAGAGGACAGGGAGAGACCCAGTACTTC
14	TRBV27	NA	TRBJ1-6	CASSLVRGETPLHF	TGTGCCAGCAGTTTGGTCAGGGGAGAGACACCCCTCCACTTT
15	TRBV9	NA	TRBJ2-6	CASSVEGAGANVLTF	TGTGCCAGCAGCGTAGAAGGGGCTGGGGCCAACGTCCTGACTTTC
14	TRBV7-3	TRBD1	TRBJ2-5	CASSPGQGGETQYF	TGTGCCAGCAGCCCCGGACAGGGCGGGGAGACCCAGTACTTC
16	TRBV7-8	NA	TRBJ2-1	CASSHYGRGNSNEQFF	TGTGCCAGCAGCCACTACGGCAGGGGAAATAGCAATGAGCAGTTCTTC
15	TRBV6-1	TRBD1	TRBJ1-3	CASRRTGASGNTIYF	TGTGCCAGCAGAAGGACAGGGGCCTCTGGAAACACCATATATTTT
21	TRBV5-1	TRBD1	TRBJ1-4	CASSPMGGGQGVWGTNEKLFF	TGCGCCAGCAGCCCCATGGGAGGCGGACAGGGGGTTTGGGGAACTAATGAAAAACTGTTTTTT
15	TRBV11-2	TRBD1	TRBJ1-2	CASSLDSRGDYGYTF	TGTGCCAGCAGCTTAGATAGCAGGGGGGACTATGGCTACACCTTC
16	TRBV5-6	NA	TRBJ1-2	CASSRPTGWNNYGYTF	TGTGCCAGCAGCCGACCCACAGGGTGGAATAACTATGGCTACACCTTC
14	TRBV7-9	NA	TRBJ1-1	CASSLMAENTEAFF	TGTGCCAGCAGCTTAATGGCAGAGAACACTGAAGCTTTCTTT
13	TRBV7-8	TRBD1	TRBJ1-2	CASSLRQGTGYTF	TGTGCCAGCAGTCTCAGACAGGGGACCGGCTACACCTTC